A single sample is the source of the 2 T cell receptor beta chains below, sequenced in a study of T cells in localized non-small cell lung cancer. Method: immunoSEQ multiplex PCR; TCRdb's copy keeps in-frame clones and lacks some. This table holds around 94,000 clones, over 80% found once. This specimen consisted of peripheral blood, obtained before any cancer treatment. The receptors were gathered from a man between 40 and 70 years old with stage I squamous cell lung carcinoma.

V usage is TRBV5-4 and J usage is TRBJ2-5; 8 bases map to TRBD2. The CDR3 sequence is 15 residues long. Per germline, CDR1 SGHNT and CDR2 YYREEE (reference sequence). After removal of 2 bases from V and 7 bases from J, the junction contained 10 bases not matched to a gene. CDR3: CASSLGAGGEVTQYF. In DNA form, the CDR3 reads TGTGCCAGCAGCTTAGGTGCGGGGGGAGAAGTGACCCAGTACTTC.

This sequence joins TRBV28 and TRBJ1-2; the D is unclear. The germline gives CDR1 MDHEN, CDR2 SYDVKM. The length of the CDR3 is 13 residues. Trimming removed 2 bases at V and 2 bases at J, with 6 bases between. CDR3 sequence reads: CASSLPGNYGYTF. CDR3 coding DNA: TGTGCCAGCAGTTTACCGGGGAACTATGGCTACACCTTC.